This TCR beta chain comes out of a study of OX40 agonist ivuxolimab in advanced cancers. For the wider study: Ivuxolimab was a fully human IgG2 agonistic monoclonal antibody targeting the costimulatory receptor OX40 (CD134). Intravenous ivuxolimab was administered to patients every 2 weeks at six dose levels: 0.01, 0.1, 0.3, 1.5, 3 and 10 mg/kg. Among the 50 to 55 dose-escalation patients, some 20 had hepatocellular carcinoma, 15 or so melanoma, 9 renal cell carcinoma and 9 head and neck cancer. A male proportion of 82.7% and a mean age of approximately 55 years, ranging from about 20 to 79, were recorded for the dose-escalation cohort. Prior anti-PD-1, anti-PD-L1 or anti-CTLA-4 therapy was permitted, and checkpoint inhibitors had been received by under 50% of dose-escalation patients. Partial responses occurred in three dose-escalation patients: two with cutaneous melanoma and one with hepatocellular carcinoma. The point of sequencing TCRbeta in the periphery was to test whether ivuxolimab changed TCR sequence diversity and drove clonal T-cell expansion. The monotherapy dose-escalation portion (N ≈ 52 patients) of the phase I ivuxolimab trial is reported in the paper.

The germline V gene (reference sequence) sets CDR1 to LNHDA and CDR2 to SQIVND. There are 14 amino acids in the CDR3, from cysteine to phenylalanine inclusive. The kept DNA is CDR3 alone, 42 bases in frame from the first base. Between the V and J ends, shortened by 3 bases and 2 bases respectively, the junction contains 7 bases. Points the paper makes about the study in general: At doses of 0.1 to 3.0 mg/kg, clonal expansion of both CD4+ and CD8+ T cells in blood was seen between baseline and week 6. Low levels of normalized T-cell clonal expansion were also seen in some patients who did not respond. In the 0.1-3.0 mg/kg groups, partial responders were among the patients with the lowest normalized peripheral clonal expansion, particularly in CD8+ T cells. After ivuxolimab, CD8+ T cells had more expanded clones than CD4+ T cells on average. The antigen specificity of the clonally expanded peripheral T cells was not determined.

Genomic DNA was isolated from the sorted cells so that the TCRbeta CDR3 region could be sequenced. The immunoSEQ Assay was used for sequencing of TCRbeta CDR3 regions. TCRdb obtained this table from immuneACCESS and retained in-frame rearrangements with V and J assigned. These tables miss some clones; where compared with another copy, unresolved V genes account for less than half of the shortfall, and the remainder is unexplained. The sample table contains about 82,000 clones; only one count was recorded for 88% of them. The ten top clones hold about 0.8% of the sample. Patients with autoimmune disease history or receiving systemic immunosuppression were excluded from the trial. In every dose cohort, peripheral blood was drawn for TCR sequencing at baseline, cycle 4 day 1, and cycle 7 day 1. Samples came from an open-label, multicenter, first-in-human phase I dose-escalation trial of ivuxolimab. Adults with locally advanced or metastatic melanoma, renal cell, hepatocellular, or head and neck squamous cell carcinoma were enrolled in the trial. Before TCR sequencing, CD4+ T cells and CD8+ T cells were sorted from peripheral blood as separate populations.

For this clone: Its binding antigen is unknown. No clone much larger than this one lies a single base away; base qualities are absent. This sample includes further DNA sequences coding for the same CDR3.

This chain joins TRBV19 to TRBJ2-2, with TRBD1 perhaps the D gene, on 6 matching bases. The sequencing used CD4+ or CD8+ T cells sorted from blood, collected in a trial of the OX40 agonist ivuxolimab. The receptor comes from an adult with an advanced solid tumor such as melanoma, head and neck, liver or kidney cancer. The CDR3 amino acid sequence is: CASSIGTNTGELFF. The nucleotides read TGTGCCAGTAGTATTGGGACAAACACCGGGGAGCTGTTTTTT.